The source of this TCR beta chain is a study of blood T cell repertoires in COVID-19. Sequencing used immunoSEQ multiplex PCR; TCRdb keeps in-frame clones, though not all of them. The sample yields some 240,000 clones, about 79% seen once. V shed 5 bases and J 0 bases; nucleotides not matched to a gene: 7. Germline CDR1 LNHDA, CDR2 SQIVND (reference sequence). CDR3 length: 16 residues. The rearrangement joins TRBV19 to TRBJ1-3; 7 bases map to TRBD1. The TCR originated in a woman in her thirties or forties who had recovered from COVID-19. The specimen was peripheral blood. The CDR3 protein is CASSATGFYSGNTIYF. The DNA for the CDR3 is TGTGCCAGTAGTGCGACAGGGTTCTACTCTGGAAACACCATATATTTT.